These T cell receptor beta chains were read from a single sample in a study of shared clonotypes between healthy human individuals. The assay was immunoSEQ multiplex PCR, and TCRdb's table has in-frame clones only and misses some. Here the sample spans about 2.1 million clones, just over 90% being singletons. Sequencing was done on a sample of naive CD8+ T cells from PBMCs. The receptors here all came from a man aged 18-30 years in good health. Some clones in this sample may be carry-over from other donors' samples. Both conserved end residues are trimmed from each CDR3. Fields, in order: J gene, V gene, CDR3 protein.

>TRBJ1-2|TRBV4-3
ASSQDWGRGDGYT
>TRBJ1-4|TRBV30
AWTPGGSGEKLF
>TRBJ1-5|TRBV2
ASSDWPGDQPQH
>TRBJ2-1|TRBV6-1
ASSDWLARDNEQF
>TRBJ2-5|TRBV11-2
ASSRGTTKQETQY
>TRBJ2-7|TRBV7-6
ASSPRDFTYEQY
>TRBJ2-3|TRBV5-1
ASSLDASGRARSTDTQY
>TRBJ1-3|TRBV14
ASSQYRGTGNTIY
>TRBJ2-7|TRBV7-9
ASSPNSYEQY
>TRBJ2-7|TRBV7-2
ASSLGRINEQY
>TRBJ2-3|TRBV27
ASTDTDTQY
>TRBJ2-2|TRBV4-3
ASSHGLAGGTGELF
>TRBJ2-5|TRBV10-3
AISDVGGTETQY
>TRBJ1-4|TRBV9
ASSGSGRSEKLF
>NA|TRBV29-1
SVEGRQTYEQY
>TRBJ2-7|TRBV28
ASSLWLGQEGYEQY
>TRBJ1-2|TRBV27
ASRGRGLNYGYT
>TRBJ1-3|TRBV19
ASSPFERARIIGNTIY
>TRBJ1-5|TRBV4-2
ASSQATGTVSLVDQPQH
>TRBJ2-7|TRBV28
ASSFTLPSSYEQY
>TRBJ2-3|TRBV19
ASRGDTQY
>TRBJ2-7|TRBV19
ASSTGTSTDEAPLEQY
>TRBJ2-7|TRBV30
AWSVSLVSYEQY
>TRBJ2-2|TRBV6-6
ASSYGLAGTGELF
>TRBJ2-3|TRBV27
ASSPGLRRTDTQY
>TRBJ1-4|TRBV4-1
ASRSQGDEKLF
>TRBJ2-7|TRBV4-2
ASSQVPPGLAATGYEQY
>TRBJ1-2|TRBV7-9
ASSLASDYGYT
>TRBJ2-7|TRBV6-6
ASATRGGVYEQY
>TRBJ2-4|TRBV9
ASSGHEGYIQY
>TRBJ2-3|TRBV27
ASRAETSTDTQY
>TRBJ1-2|TRBV27
ASSATVHANYGYT
>TRBJ2-7|TRBV9
ASSVSGTSRYEQY
>TRBJ2-5|TRBV5-1
ASSLSQTTSQETQY
>TRBJ2-3|TRBV6-6
ASSYSDTQY
>TRBJ2-7|TRBV28
ASSRPWASGTTAYEQY
>TRBJ1-3|TRBV5-8
ASSFGGAGNTIY
>TRBJ1-1|TRBV15
ATSREWADRGNTEAF
>TRBJ2-1|TRBV2
ASSEGAGVVDEQF
>TRBJ1-1|TRBV28
ASSWGSDEAF
>TRBJ2-7|TRBV9
ASSVGQDYEQY
>TRBJ2-5|TRBV14
ASSRGAWATQY
>TRBJ2-7|TRBV2
ASSETAGQGRYEQY
>TRBJ1-1|TRBV11-2
ASSSVPKSNTEAF
>TRBJ1-5|TRBV19
ASSPLPDRMNQPQH